A selection of T cell receptor beta chains follows, all from one sample in a study of regulatory T cells. Only in-frame clones appear in the TCRdb table, and some are missing; sequencing was by immunoSEQ multiplex PCR. Of around 29,000 clones in the sample, 80% to 95% were seen once. The sequencing sample was made of conventional CD4+ T cells sorted from blood. All receptors derive from a person in their late teens or twenties with CD3G deficiency. CDR3s include the opening cysteine and the closing phenylalanine or tryptophan. D genes are given only for firm matches. The size entry is marked missing in some rows and otherwise reads once, few, many or a size class.

d_gene,abundance,len,j_gene,v_gene,CDR3nt,CDR3aa
NA,NA,12,TRBJ2-3,TRBV6-6,TGTGCCAGCAGTCCTAGTGTGGATACGCAGTATTTT,CASSPSVDTQYF
NA,NA,15,TRBJ2-7,TRBV5-1,TGCGCCAGCAGCTTGGCCCTGGAAGGTCCGGAGGAGCAGTACTTC,CASSLALEGPEEQYF
NA,NA,12,TRBJ2-5,TRBV6-1,TGTGCCAGCAGTGAAGTACGTGGGACCCAGTACTTC,CASSEVRGTQYF
NA,NA,13,TRBJ2-3,TRBV18,TGTGCCAGCTCACAGACGAGAGGGCATACGCAGTATTTT,CASSQTRGHTQYF
NA,NA,17,TRBJ1-6,TRBV2,TGTGCCAGCAGCGCGGAAACGCAGGCCTATCTGAATTCACCCCTCCACTTT,CASSAETQAYLNSPLHF
NA,NA,15,TRBJ2-2,TRBV5-1,TGCGCCAGCAGCTTGGATACTTCAAACACCGGGGAGCTGTTTTTT,CASSLDTSNTGELFF
NA,NA,16,TRBJ1-1,TRBV14,TGTGCCAGCAGCCAAGTCCCAGCCCCAGGGGACACTGAAGCTTTCTTT,CASSQVPAPGDTEAFF
TRBD2,NA,15,TRBJ2-7,TRBV6-1,TGTGCCAGCAGGCCGACTAGCGGGAGCAGGTACGAGCAGTACTTC,CASRPTSGSRYEQYF
NA,NA,18,TRBJ2-2,TRBV18,TGTGCCAGCTCACCAAGGGATCGGGGGGCGGCGAACACCGGGGAGCTGTTTTTT,CASSPRDRGAANTGELFF
TRBD2,NA,16,TRBJ2-5,TRBV5-4,TGTGCCAGCAGACCTCTAGCGGGGGGTTCTAAGGAGACCCAGTACTTC,CASRPLAGGSKETQYF
NA,NA,13,TRBJ2-1,TRBV19,TGTGCCAGTTCGGCCACAACGGGGAATGAGCAGTTCTTC,CASSATTGNEQFF
NA,once,13,TRBJ1-1,TRBV6-1,TGTGCCAGCAGTGAAGTGAGTACCACTGAAGCTTTCTTT,CASSEVSTTEAFF
NA,NA,14,TRBJ2-3,TRBV5-1,TGCGCCAGCAGCCCCGGGACGGCAAGAGATACGCAGTATTTT,CASSPGTARDTQYF
NA,once,15,TRBJ1-5,TRBV18,TGTGCCAGCTCACCTCCCGGGGGCCACGATCAGCCCCAGCATTTT,CASSPPGGHDQPQHF
NA,NA,13,TRBJ1-1,TRBV6-1,TGTGCCAGCCGGCAGGGCTCCTTCACTGAAGCTTTCTTT,CASRQGSFTEAFF
NA,NA,13,TRBJ1-1,TRBV11-2,TGTGCCAGCAGCCGGACGGTGAACACTGAAGCTTTCTTT,CASSRTVNTEAFF
TRBD2,NA,16,TRBJ2-5,TRBV28,TGTGCCAGCAGTTTAGCCGGCGGGAGGGAACGCGGGGAGCAGTACTTC,CASSLAGGRERGEQYF
NA,NA,13,TRBJ1-5,TRBV6-1,TGTGCCAGCAGTGAACGTGGGGATCAGCCCCAGCATTTT,CASSERGDQPQHF
TRBD2,once,13,TRBJ2-7,TRBV28,TGTGCCAGCGGCCTTAGCGGGATCAACGAGCAGTACTTC,CASGLSGINEQYF
NA,NA,17,TRBJ1-5,TRBV11-3,TGTGCCAGCAGCTTAATCCCCCGACAAGCCAACAATCAGCCCCAGCATTTT,CASSLIPRQANNQPQHF
NA,NA,15,TRBJ2-7,TRBV6-1,TGTGCCAGCAGTGAAGGAGGGGCCAGGACTTACGAGCAGTACTTC,CASSEGGARTYEQYF
TRBD2,NA,18,TRBJ2-7,TRBV5-6,TGTGCCAGCAGCTTAGGGCTAGCGGGGGCGCTTGCTTCCTACGAGCAGTACTTC,CASSLGLAGALASYEQYF
TRBD1,NA,16,TRBJ1-4,TRBV4-1,TGCGCCAGCAATCGCCCAGGGGGCGCGTCTAATGAAAAACTGTTTTTT,CASNRPGGASNEKLFF
NA,NA,19,TRBJ2-7,TRBV7-9,TGTGCCAGCAGCTCTCACAGGCGTGACACCGGGGGTTTAAGGCACGAGCAGTACTTC,CASSSHRRDTGGLRHEQYF
NA,NA,14,TRBJ2-3,TRBV6-5,TGTGCCAGCAGGCCAGGGGGCGGGGGTAAAGCGCAGTATTTT,CASRPGGGGKAQYF
NA,NA,11,TRBJ2-1,TRBV5-1,TGCGCCAGCAGCTTTAACAATGAGCAGTTCTTC,CASSFNNEQFF
TRBD2,NA,18,TRBJ2-7,TRBV4-3,TGCGCCAGCAGCCAAGGGATGGCTAGCGGCCCGAGCTCCTACGAGCAGTACTTC,CASSQGMASGPSSYEQYF
TRBD1,once,13,TRBJ1-4,TRBV5-4,TGTGCCAGCACGACAGGGGGCGCGGAAAAACTGTTTTTT,CASTTGGAEKLFF
NA,once,15,TRBJ2-2,TRBV5-1,TGCGCCAGCAGCTCAACGCCTCAGTCGATTGGGGAGCTGTTTTTT,CASSSTPQSIGELFF
TRBD1,NA,15,TRBJ2-3,TRBV5-3,TGTGCTAATACAGGGGACCCCCAACTCACAGATACGCAGTATTTT,CANTGDPQLTDTQYF
TRBD2,few,15,TRBJ2-1,TRBV6-1,TGTGCCAGCAGTAGAGCGGGGGGGTCCTACAATGAGCAGTTCTTC,CASSRAGGSYNEQFF
TRBD1,NA,14,TRBJ2-7,TRBV25-1,TGTGCCAGCAGTGAAAGGGCAGGGGGCGGAGAGCAGTACTTC,CASSERAGGGEQYF
NA,NA,13,TRBJ2-7,TRBV6-1,TGTGCCAGCAGATCGACAGGTGCGGGCGAGCAGTACTTC,CASRSTGAGEQYF
NA,NA,11,TRBJ2-7,TRBV2,TGTGCCAGCGGCCGCGGGGACGAGCAGTACTTC,CASGRGDEQYF
NA,NA,14,TRBJ2-7,TRBV7-2,TGTGCCAGCAGCCGAGTCAGGGGCAGCTACGAGCAGTACTTC,CASSRVRGSYEQYF
NA,once,14,TRBJ1-2,TRBV6-1,TGTGCCAGCAGTGACTGGACGGCTAACTATGGCTACACCTTC,CASSDWTANYGYTF
NA,NA,16,TRBJ2-7,TRBV28,TGTGCCAGCAGTAGCGGTAGTGGGGGGCAATTTGCCGAGCAGTACTTC,CASSSGSGGQFAEQYF
NA,NA,16,TRBJ2-5,TRBV28,TGTGCCAGCAGCCCGGGCCTACTAGCTTTTCAAGAGACCCAGTACTTC,CASSPGLLAFQETQYF
NA,NA,13,TRBJ1-1,TRBV10-3,TGTGCCATCAGTGTTGGGGCGAACACTGAAGCTTTCTTT,CAISVGANTEAFF
NA,NA,15,TRBJ1-1,TRBV7-8,TGTGCCAGCAGCTTAGGGGGAGGGTTGAACACTGAAGCTTTCTTT,CASSLGGGLNTEAFF
NA,few,13,TRBJ2-3,TRBV18,TGTGCCAGCTCACCACAGAGCACAGATACGCAGTATTTT,CASSPQSTDTQYF
NA,NA,13,TRBJ2-7,TRBV7-2,TGTGCCAGCAGCTTGGCCGCCTCGGACGAGCAGTACTTC,CASSLAASDEQYF